This T cell receptor (beta chain) stems from a study of tumor-infiltrating T cells and Merkel cell polyomavirus. Study context: The T cells studied were CD8+ and recognized the Merkel cell polyomavirus KLL epitope. Broader study findings: Among fewer than 500 unique KLL-specific TRB sequences, only one clonotype was public. Only one viral epitope was studied, missing other Merkel cell polyomavirus epitopes. A roughly 1.7-18% tumor fraction of KLL-specific T cells predicted better MCC-specific survival than 0-0.14%.

Turning to this clone: The antigen is unknown.

The germline V gene has CDR1 SGDLS and CDR2 YYNGEE. V was trimmed by 0 bases and J by 1 base, leaving 13 bases between them. The CDR3 runs 16 residues. Data came from immunoSEQ multiplex PCR; TCRdb stores just in-frame clones and leaves some out. The sample lists under 30,000 clones, nearly 90% seen once, with around 2.8% in the top ten. Every patient's tumor was robustly positive for Merkel cell polyomavirus Large T antigen on immunohistochemistry. Lymph node tumor was used when the primary was unknown with nodal presentation or primary tissue was insufficient. The source is a man in his forties or fifties with Merkel cell carcinoma. The chain carries TRBV9 and TRBJ1-1; possibly TRBD1 for D (6 bases). The specimen sequenced was lymph node tissue. DNA for the CDR3: TGTGCCAGCAGCGTAGGTTGGGGGGGCGCGAACACTGAAGCTTTCTTT. It yields the protein CASSVGWGGANTEAFF.